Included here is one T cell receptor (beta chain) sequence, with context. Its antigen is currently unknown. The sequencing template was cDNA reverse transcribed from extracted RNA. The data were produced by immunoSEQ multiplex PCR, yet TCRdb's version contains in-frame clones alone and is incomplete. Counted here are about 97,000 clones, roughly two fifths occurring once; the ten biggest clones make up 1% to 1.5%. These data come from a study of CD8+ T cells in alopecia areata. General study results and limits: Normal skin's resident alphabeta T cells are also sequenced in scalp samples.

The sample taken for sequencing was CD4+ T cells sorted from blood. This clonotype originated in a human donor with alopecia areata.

CDR3 residues: CASRSTGTATQETQYF. The CDR3 DNA reads as TGCGCCAGCAGATCAACCGGGACAGCTACTCAAGAGACCCAGTACTTC. V and J are TRBV4-1 and TRBJ2-5; the match to TRBD1 covers 7 bases. CDR1 MGHRA and CDR2 YSYEKL come from the germline V gene. J gave up 2 bases and V 6 bases, and 12 bases lay outside the gene matches. This CDR3 is built from 16 residues.